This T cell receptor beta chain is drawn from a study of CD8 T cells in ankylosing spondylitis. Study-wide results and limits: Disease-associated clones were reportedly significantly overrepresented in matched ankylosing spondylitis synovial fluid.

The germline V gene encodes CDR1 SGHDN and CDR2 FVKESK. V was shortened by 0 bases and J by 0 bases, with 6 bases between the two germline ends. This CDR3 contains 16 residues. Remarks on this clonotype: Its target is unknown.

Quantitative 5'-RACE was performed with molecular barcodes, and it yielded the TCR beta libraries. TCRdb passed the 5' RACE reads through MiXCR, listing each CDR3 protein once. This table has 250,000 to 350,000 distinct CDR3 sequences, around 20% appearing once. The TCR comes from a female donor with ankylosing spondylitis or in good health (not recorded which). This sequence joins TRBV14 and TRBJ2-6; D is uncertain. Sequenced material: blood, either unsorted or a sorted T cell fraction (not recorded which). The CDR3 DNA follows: TGTGCCAGCAGCCAAGATTTACTCTCTGGGGCCAACGTCCTGACTTTC. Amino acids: CASSQDLLSGANVLTF.